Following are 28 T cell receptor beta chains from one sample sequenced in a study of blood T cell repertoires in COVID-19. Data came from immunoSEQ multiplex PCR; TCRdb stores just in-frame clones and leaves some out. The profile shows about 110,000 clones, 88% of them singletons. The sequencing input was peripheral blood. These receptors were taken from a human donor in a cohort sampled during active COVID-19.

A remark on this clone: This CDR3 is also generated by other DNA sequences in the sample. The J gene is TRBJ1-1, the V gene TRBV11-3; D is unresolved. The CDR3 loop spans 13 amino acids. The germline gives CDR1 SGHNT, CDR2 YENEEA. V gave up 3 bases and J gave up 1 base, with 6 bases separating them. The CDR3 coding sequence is TGTGCCAGCAGCTTTAGCGGGAACACTGAAGCTTTCTTT. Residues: CASSFSGNTEAFF.

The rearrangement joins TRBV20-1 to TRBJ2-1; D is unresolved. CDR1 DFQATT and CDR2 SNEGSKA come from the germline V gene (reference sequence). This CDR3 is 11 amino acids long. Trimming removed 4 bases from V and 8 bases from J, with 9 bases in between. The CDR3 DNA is TGCAGTGCTATACAGATTGATGAGCAGTTCTTC. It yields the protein CSAIQIDEQFF.

This chain's CDR3 is CASSDGVNYEQYF. CDR3 bases: TGTGCCAGCAGTGACGGGGTCAACTACGAGCAGTACTTC. V usage is TRBV2 and J usage is TRBJ2-7, with D perhaps TRBD2 (5 bases). Trimming pared 3 bases from V and 3 bases from J, leaving 9 bases between. CDR1 is SNHLY, CDR2 FYNNEI, per germline. There are 13 residues in the CDR3. Looking up the rest from reference TRBV2 and TRBJ2-7 gives the full variable domain: EPEVTQTPSHQVTQMGQEVILRCVPISNHLYFYWYRQILGQKVEFLVSFYNNEISEKSEIFDDQFSVERPDGSNFTLKIRSTKLEDSAMYFCASSDGVNYEQYFGPGTRLTVT.

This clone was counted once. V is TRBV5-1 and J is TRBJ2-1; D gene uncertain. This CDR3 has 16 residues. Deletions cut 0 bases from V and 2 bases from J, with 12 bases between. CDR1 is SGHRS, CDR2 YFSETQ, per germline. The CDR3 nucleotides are TGCGCCAGCAGCTTGGAAGGCCGACGGGCCTACAATGAGCAGTTCTTC. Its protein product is CASSLEGRRAYNEQFF.

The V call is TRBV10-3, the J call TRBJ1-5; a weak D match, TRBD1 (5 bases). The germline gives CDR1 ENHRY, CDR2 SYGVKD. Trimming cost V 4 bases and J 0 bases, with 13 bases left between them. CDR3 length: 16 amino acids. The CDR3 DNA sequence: TGTGCCATCAGTGCCCGCGGAGGGGATAGCAATCAGCCCCAGCATTTT. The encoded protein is CAISARGGDSNQPQHF.

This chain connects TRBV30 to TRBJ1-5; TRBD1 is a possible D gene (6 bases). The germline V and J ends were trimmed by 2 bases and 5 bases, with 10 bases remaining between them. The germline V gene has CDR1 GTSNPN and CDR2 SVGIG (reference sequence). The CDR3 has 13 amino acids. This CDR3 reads CAWSTGTDQPQHF. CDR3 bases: TGTGCCTGGAGTACAGGGACCGATCAGCCCCAGCATTTT.

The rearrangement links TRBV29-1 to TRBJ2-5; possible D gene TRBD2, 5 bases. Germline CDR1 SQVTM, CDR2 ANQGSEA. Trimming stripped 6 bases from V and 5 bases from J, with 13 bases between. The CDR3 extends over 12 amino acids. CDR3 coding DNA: TGCAGCGTAGAGGGTTATTGGGAGACCCAGTACTTC. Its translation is CSVEGYWETQYF.

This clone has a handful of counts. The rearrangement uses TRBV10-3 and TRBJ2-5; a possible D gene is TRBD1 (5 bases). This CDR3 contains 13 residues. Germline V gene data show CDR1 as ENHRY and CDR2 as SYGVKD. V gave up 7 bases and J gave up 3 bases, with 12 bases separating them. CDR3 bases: TGTGCCATCAAATCGGCAGGGAAAGAGACCCAGTACTTC. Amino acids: CAIKSAGKETQYF.

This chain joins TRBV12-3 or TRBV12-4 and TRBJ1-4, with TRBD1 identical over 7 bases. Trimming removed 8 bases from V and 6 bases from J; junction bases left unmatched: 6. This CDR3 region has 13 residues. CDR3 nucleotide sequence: TGTGCCAGCTGTTGGCAGGGGGATGAAAAACTGTTTTTT. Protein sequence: CASCWQGDEKLFF.

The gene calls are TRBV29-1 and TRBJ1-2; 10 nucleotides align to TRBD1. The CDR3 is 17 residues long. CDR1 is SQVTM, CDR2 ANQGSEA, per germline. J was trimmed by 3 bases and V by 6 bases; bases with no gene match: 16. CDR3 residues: CSVGIRDRGEMDYGYTF. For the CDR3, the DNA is TGCAGCGTCGGTATCCGGGACAGGGGAGAGATGGACTATGGCTACACCTTC.

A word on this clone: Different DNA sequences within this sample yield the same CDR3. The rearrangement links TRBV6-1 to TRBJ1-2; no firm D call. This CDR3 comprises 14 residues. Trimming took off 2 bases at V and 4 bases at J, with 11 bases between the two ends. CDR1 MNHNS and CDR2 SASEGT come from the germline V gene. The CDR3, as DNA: TGTGCCAGCAGTGAATCCGCAGGCTCCTATGGCTACACCTTC. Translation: CASSESAGSYGYTF.

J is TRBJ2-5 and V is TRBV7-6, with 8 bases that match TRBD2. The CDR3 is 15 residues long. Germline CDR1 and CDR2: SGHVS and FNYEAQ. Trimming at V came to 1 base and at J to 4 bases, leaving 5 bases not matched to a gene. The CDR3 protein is CASSLDGGARETQYF. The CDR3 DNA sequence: TGTGCCAGCAGCTTAGACGGGGGGGCGAGAGAGACCCAGTACTTC.

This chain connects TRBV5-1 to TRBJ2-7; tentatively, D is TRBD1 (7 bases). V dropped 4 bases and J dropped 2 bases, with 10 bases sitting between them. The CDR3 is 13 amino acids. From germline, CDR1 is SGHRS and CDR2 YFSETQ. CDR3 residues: CASSRGTAYEQYF. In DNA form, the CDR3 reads TGCGCCAGCAGCCGGGGGACAGCCTACGAGCAGTACTTC. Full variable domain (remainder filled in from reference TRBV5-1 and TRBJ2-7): KAGVTQTPRYLIKTRGQQVTLSCSPISGHRSVSWYQQTPGQGLQFLFEYFSETQRNKGNFPGRFSGRQFSNSRSEMNVSTLELGDSALYLCASSRGTAYEQYFGPGTRLTVT.

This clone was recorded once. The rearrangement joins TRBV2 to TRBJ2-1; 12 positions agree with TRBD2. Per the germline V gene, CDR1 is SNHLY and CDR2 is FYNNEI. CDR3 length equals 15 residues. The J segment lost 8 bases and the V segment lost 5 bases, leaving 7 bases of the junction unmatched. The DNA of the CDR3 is TGTGCCAGCAGTTCACTAGCGGGAGGAGTGGATGAGCAGTTCTTC. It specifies CASSSLAGGVDEQFF.

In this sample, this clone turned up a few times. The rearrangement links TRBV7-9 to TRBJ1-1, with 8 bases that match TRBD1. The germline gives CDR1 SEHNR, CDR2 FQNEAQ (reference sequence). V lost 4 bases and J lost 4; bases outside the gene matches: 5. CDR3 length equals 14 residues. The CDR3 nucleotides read TGTGCCAGCAGCTCGTCAACAGGGGGCACTGAAGCTTTCTTT. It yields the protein CASSSSTGGTEAFF.

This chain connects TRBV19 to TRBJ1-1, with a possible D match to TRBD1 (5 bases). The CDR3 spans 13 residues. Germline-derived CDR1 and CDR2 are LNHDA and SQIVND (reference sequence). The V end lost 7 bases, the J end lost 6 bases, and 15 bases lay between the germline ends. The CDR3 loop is CASIPGGVAEAFF. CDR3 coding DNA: TGTGCCAGTATCCCGGGGGGTGTGGCTGAAGCTTTCTTT.

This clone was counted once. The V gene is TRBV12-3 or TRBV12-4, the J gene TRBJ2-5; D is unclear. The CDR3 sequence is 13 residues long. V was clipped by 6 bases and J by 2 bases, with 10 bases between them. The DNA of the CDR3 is TGTGCCAGCAGCCCAGAGGCTCAAGAGACCCAGTACTTC. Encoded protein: CASSPEAQETQYF.

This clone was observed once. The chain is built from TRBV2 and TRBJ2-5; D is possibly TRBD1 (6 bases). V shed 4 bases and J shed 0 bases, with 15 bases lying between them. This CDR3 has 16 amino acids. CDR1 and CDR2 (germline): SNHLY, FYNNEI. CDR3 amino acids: CASSVSPYRDQETQYF. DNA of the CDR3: TGTGCCAGCAGTGTTTCCCCGTACAGGGACCAAGAGACCCAGTACTTC.

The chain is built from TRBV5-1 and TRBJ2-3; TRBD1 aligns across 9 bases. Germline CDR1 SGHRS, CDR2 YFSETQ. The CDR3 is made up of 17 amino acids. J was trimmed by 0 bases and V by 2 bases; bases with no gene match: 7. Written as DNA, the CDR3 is TGCGCCAGCAGCTTAACAGGGGGCGATGACAGCACAGATACGCAGTATTTT. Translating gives CASSLTGGDDSTDTQYF.

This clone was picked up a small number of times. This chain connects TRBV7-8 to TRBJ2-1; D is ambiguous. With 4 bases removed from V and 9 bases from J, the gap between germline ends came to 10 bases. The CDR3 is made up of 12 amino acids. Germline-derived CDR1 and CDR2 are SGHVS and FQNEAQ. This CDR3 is CASSSNSIEQFF. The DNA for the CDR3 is TGTGCCAGCAGCTCAAATAGCATTGAGCAGTTCTTC.

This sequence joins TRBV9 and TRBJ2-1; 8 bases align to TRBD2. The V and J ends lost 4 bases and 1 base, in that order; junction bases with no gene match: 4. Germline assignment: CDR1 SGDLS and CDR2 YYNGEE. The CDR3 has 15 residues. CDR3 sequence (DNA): TGTGCCAGCAGCCCCGCGGGGGGATCCTACAATGAGCAGTTCTTC. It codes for CASSPAGGSYNEQFF.

CDR3 in DNA: TGCGCCAGCACCCTTGGGACAGGGGAAGAGACCCAGTACTTC. Protein product: CASTLGTGEETQYF. The rearrangement uses TRBV5-1 and TRBJ2-5, with TRBD1 identical over 10 bases. The germline V gene has CDR1 SGHRS and CDR2 YFSETQ. V gave up 6 bases and J gave up 3 bases; unmatched junction bases: 5. The CDR3 loop spans 14 amino acids.

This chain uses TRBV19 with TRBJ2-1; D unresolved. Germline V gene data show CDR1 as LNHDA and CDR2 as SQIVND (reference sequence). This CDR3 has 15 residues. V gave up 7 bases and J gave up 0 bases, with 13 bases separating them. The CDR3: CASNRGVASYNEQFF. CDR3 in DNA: TGTGCCAGTAATAGAGGCGTAGCCTCCTACAATGAGCAGTTCTTC.

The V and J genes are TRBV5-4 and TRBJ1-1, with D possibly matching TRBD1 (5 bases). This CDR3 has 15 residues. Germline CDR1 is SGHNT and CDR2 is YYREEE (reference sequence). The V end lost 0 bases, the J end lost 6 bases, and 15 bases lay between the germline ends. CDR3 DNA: TGTGCCAGCAGCTTGGATTGGGGGGATCGCGCTGAAGCTTTCTTT. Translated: CASSLDWGDRAEAFF.

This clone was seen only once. The CDR3: CASGLVVRGGGSGSYNEQFF. In DNA, the CDR3 is TGTGCTAGTGGTTTGGTAGTCAGGGGCGGCGGGTCTGGATCCTACAATGAGCAGTTCTTC. The rearrangement uses TRBV12-5 and TRBJ2-1; the D gene is possibly TRBD1 (6 bases). Germline CDR1 reads LGHNT; CDR2 reads FRNRAP. V dropped 0 bases and J dropped 1 base, with 22 bases sitting between them. The CDR3 loop spans 20 amino acids.

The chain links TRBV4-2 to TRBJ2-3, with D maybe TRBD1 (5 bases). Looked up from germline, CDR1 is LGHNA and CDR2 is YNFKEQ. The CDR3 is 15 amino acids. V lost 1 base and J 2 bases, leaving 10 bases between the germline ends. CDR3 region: CASSQGGYPTDTQYF. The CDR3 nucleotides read TGTGCCAGCAGCCAAGGGGGCTACCCCACAGATACGCAGTATTTT.

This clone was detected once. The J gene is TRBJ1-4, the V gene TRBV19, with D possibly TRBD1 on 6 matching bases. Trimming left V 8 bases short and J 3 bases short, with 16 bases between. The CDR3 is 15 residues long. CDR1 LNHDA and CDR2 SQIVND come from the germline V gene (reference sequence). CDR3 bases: TGTGCCAGTGGCCGGGGAGACAGGTCTAATGAAAAACTGTTTTTT. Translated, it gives CASGRGDRSNEKLFF.

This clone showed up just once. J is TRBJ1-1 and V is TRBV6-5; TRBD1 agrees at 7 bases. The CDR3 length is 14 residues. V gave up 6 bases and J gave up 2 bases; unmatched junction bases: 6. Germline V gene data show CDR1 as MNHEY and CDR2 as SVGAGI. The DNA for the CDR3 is TGTGCCAGCAGCCAGGGACAGATTAACACTGAAGCTTTCTTT. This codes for CASSQGQINTEAFF.